Detailed here is one T cell receptor beta chain. This clonotype was picked up many times. Its target antigen remains unknown. No much larger clone exists at a distance of one base, and base qualities are not known. The lymph node samples were taken from the axillary draining lymph nodes of breast cancer patients. The sample comes from a study of breast tumors, draining lymph nodes, adjacent tissues (dated by TCRdb to about 2016). Background for the entire study: The study compared TCR beta repertoires across tumor, adjacent nontumor tissue and axillary lymph nodes from breast cancer patients. The study aimed to assess the relationships and possible T-cell exchange between tumor, surrounding tissue and draining lymph node repertoires in human breast cancer.

Points the paper makes about the study in general: A scenario in which most tumor T cells derive from the lymph node and then expand within tumor tissue was judged to be consistent with the data. The conclusion that tumor T cells originate in lymph nodes was framed as consistent with a hypothesis rather than directly demonstrated. The similarity between tumor and nontumor tissue repertoires was significantly greater in luminal-like breast cancer than in basal-like breast cancer. T-cell repertoire diversity in tumors was found to be lower than in lymph nodes but higher than in nontumor tissue, and preferential V and J gene usage was observed.

CDR1 and CDR2 (LNHDA, SQIVND) derive from the germline V gene (reference sequence). The CDR3 runs 13 residues from the cysteine to the phenylalanine. The sequence is cut down to CDR3 DNA, 39 bases in frame from base 1. V is pared back by 3 bases and J by 7 bases, with 10 bases lying between the germline termini. The sequencing machine was an Illumina HiSeq 2000. Multiplex PCR amplification was used to generate the TCR beta chain libraries. The amplified TCR beta chain products were analyzed by high-throughput sequencing. The public reads were quality trimmed at Q25 with fastp and then assembled into clones with MiXCR by TCRdb, keeping productive beta chains. One record per CDR3 amino acid sequence lists the most common genes and DNA. This sample gives nearly 110,000 distinct CDR3 sequences in total; around 30% of them show up just once. The ten largest clones take up approximately 5% of the sample.

The V and J genes are TRBV19 and TRBJ1-3; TRBD1 might be the D gene, on 5 matching bases. The sample was axillary lymph node tissue. The source is a female donor with breast cancer. Some clones in this sample may be carry-over from other donors' samples. The CDR3 reads as follows: CASSIGGQNTIYF. The DNA is as follows: TGTGCCAGTAGTATTGGGGGTCAGAACACCATATATTTT.